This paragraph reports one T cell receptor beta chain. The CDR3 runs to 14 residues. In germline, CDR1 is MDHEN, CDR2 SYDVKM. V shed 5 bases and J 3 bases; nucleotides not matched to a gene: 3. This specimen belongs to a study of blood T cell repertoires in COVID-19. Assay: immunoSEQ multiplex PCR; the TCRdb copy retains only in-frame clones and omits some. Of over 85,000 clones in the sample, around 80% were seen once. V usage is TRBV28 and J usage is TRBJ1-4; TRBD1 matches at 7 bases. Sequencing was done on a sample of peripheral blood. The receptor was isolated from a man between 65 and 85 years old with acute or convalescent COVID-19. DNA for the CDR3: TGTGCCAGCAGTCGGACAGGTTCTAATGAAAAACTGTTTTTT. It specifies CASSRTGSNEKLFF.